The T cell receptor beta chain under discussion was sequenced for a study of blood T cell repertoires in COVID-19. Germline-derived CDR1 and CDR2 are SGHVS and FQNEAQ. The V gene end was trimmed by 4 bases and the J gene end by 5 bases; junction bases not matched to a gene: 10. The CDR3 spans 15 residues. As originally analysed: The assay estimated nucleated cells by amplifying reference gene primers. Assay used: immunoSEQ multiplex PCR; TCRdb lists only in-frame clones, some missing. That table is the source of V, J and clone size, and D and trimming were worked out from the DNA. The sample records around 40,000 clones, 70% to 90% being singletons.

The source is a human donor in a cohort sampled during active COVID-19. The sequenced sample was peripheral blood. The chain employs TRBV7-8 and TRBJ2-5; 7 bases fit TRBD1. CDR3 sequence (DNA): TGTGCCAGCAGCTCCACAGGGGCAGTTAGGGAGACCCAGTACTTC. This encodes CASSSTGAVRETQYF. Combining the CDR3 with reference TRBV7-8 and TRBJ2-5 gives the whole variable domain GAGVSQSPRYKVAKRGQDVALRCDPISGHVSLFWYQQALGQGPEFLTYFQNEAQLDKSGLPSDRFFAERPEGSVSTLKIQRTQQEDSAVYLCASSSTGAVRETQYFGPGTRLLVL.